Following are 11 T cell receptor beta chains from one sample sequenced in a study of shared clonotypes between healthy human individuals. In the naive CD8 group, cells lacked CD45RO and were positively selected for CCR7, so terminally differentiated effector memory CD45RA+ cells were left out. The assay was immunoSEQ multiplex PCR, and TCRdb's table has in-frame clones only and misses some. The sample consists of 1.5 million to 2.5 million clones, about 95% of them appearing once. Specimen: naive CD8+ T cells sorted from blood. The receptors stem from a man between 18 and 29 years old in good health.

This sequence joins TRBV2 and TRBJ1-5; 7 bases line up with TRBD1. CDR3 length: 15 amino acids. Germline V gene lookup returns CDR1 SNHLY and CDR2 FYNNEI. Germline trimming cut 5 bases from V and 0 bases from J; bases unmatched to any gene: 4. The CDR3 loop is CASSPTGDSNQPQHF. The CDR3 region has the DNA TGTGCCAGCAGTCCCACAGGGGATAGCAATCAGCCCCAGCATTTT.

This chain uses TRBV28 with TRBJ1-1; D is unresolved. The CDR3 consists of 14 residues. Looked up from germline, CDR1 is MDHEN and CDR2 is SYDVKM. With 3 bases removed from V and 6 bases from J, the gap between germline ends came to 14 bases. The CDR3, as DNA: TGTGCCAGCAGTTTCCTCCCCCAATCGCCTGAAGCTTTCTTT. Amino acid sequence: CASSFLPQSPEAFF.

The chain recombines TRBV5-5 with TRBJ1-6; a possible D gene is TRBD1 (5 bases). The CDR3 consists of 15 residues. Trimming took off 0 bases at V and 7 bases at J, with 11 bases between the two ends. Germline CDR1 reads SGHKS; CDR2 reads YYEKEE (reference sequence). CDR3 DNA sequence: TGTGCCAGCAGCTTGGATACAGGTTTAAATTCACCCCTCCACTTT. Translated: CASSLDTGLNSPLHF.

This chain connects TRBV9 to TRBJ1-6; 7 bases fit TRBD1. This CDR3 region has 15 residues. V shed 0 bases, J shed 8 bases, and the junction held 5 bases outside the gene matches. Per germline, CDR1 SGDLS and CDR2 YYNGEE. CDR3 bases: TGTGCCAGCAGCGTAGCCGACAGGGAATATTCACCCCTCCACTTT. Residues: CASSVADREYSPLHF.

The CDR3 region has the DNA TGCGCCAGCAGCCAAGGTACAGGGGGTGGAAAACTGTTTTTT. As protein: CASSQGTGGGKLFF. The chain uses TRBV4-1 and TRBJ1-4; TRBD1 aligns across 8 bases. Germline V gene sequence: CDR1 MGHRA, CDR2 YSYEKL. Germline trimming cut 1 base from V and 10 bases from J; bases unmatched to any gene: 5. The CDR3 has 14 residues.

The rearrangement joins TRBV6-1 to TRBJ2-1; D uncertain. Germline V lookup: CDR1 MNHNS, CDR2 SASEGT. The CDR3 contains 14 residues. V lost 3 bases and J lost 6, with 12 bases in between. This CDR3 reads CASSDRHLVNEQFF. CDR3 bases: TGTGCCAGCAGTGACCGGCATCTGGTCAATGAGCAGTTCTTC.

The chain joins TRBV19 to TRBJ1-1; a weak D match, TRBD1 (6 bases). This CDR3 has 14 amino acids. Germline CDR1 reads LNHDA; CDR2 reads SQIVND (reference sequence). Trimming removed 3 bases from V and 5 bases from J, with 13 bases in between. The CDR3 spells CASSITGRRTEAFF. For the CDR3, the DNA is TGTGCCAGTAGTATTACAGGGCGGCGGACTGAAGCTTTCTTT.

V is TRBV29-1 and J is TRBJ1-2, with 7 bases fitting TRBD1. V was clipped by 0 bases and J by 0 bases; unmatched bases: 7. Per germline, CDR1 SQVTM and CDR2 ANQGSEA. The CDR3 contains 16 residues. CDR3 DNA sequence: TGCAGCGTTGAAGACGGCAGGGGGAGACCTAACTATGGCTACACCTTC. Protein product: CSVEDGRGRPNYGYTF.

The V and J genes are TRBV2 and TRBJ2-7; 9 nucleotides line up with TRBD2. V gave up 3 bases and J gave up 2 bases; unmatched junction bases: 11. The length of the CDR3 is 17 residues. The germline V gene has CDR1 SNHLY and CDR2 FYNNEI. CDR3 nucleotides: TGTGCCAGCAGTGACCCGGCCTCTAGCGGGGATGCCTACGAGCAGTACTTC. Protein: CASSDPASSGDAYEQYF.

This sequence joins TRBV28 and TRBJ2-1; 13 positions agree with TRBD2. From germline, CDR1 is MDHEN and CDR2 SYDVKM. With V trimmed by 6 bases and J by 5 bases, 4 bases remained unmatched. The CDR3 has 15 amino acids. The CDR3 protein is CASSPTSGGHNEQFF. In DNA form, the CDR3 reads TGTGCCAGCAGCCCGACTAGCGGGGGGCACAATGAGCAGTTCTTC.

This chain connects TRBV6-5 to TRBJ2-5; TRBD1 agrees at 8 bases. This CDR3 region has 13 residues. Germline CDR1 MNHEY, CDR2 SVGAGI. V shed 5 bases, J shed 5 bases, and the junction held 4 bases outside the gene matches. The CDR3 spells CASSTTGVETQYF. CDR3 nucleotide sequence: TGTGCCAGCAGTACGACAGGGGTGGAGACCCAGTACTTC.